This T cell receptor (beta chain) was obtained from a study of blood T cell repertoires in COVID-19. Produced via immunoSEQ multiplex PCR; TCRdb's table is partial and in-frame only. The sample lists a few hundred thousand clones, around 85% occurring once. The V gene's germline CDR1 is SGHDT and CDR2 YYEEEE. V shed 4 bases and J shed 1 base, with 9 bases lying between them. The CDR3 is made up of 15 amino acids. The sequenced material came from PBMCs or T cells enriched from blood (not recorded which). This chain connects TRBV5-6 to TRBJ1-6; no definite D call. The receptor comes from a woman aged 50 to 60 who had recovered from COVID-19. The CDR3 sequence is CASSRRSSYNSPLHF. The DNA for the CDR3 is TGTGCCAGCAGCCGACGGAGTTCCTATAATTCACCCCTCCACTTT.